Detailed here is one T cell receptor (beta chain). The data derive from a study of low-dose radiotherapy and immunotherapy resistance in tumors. Overall study context: The fractionation for Cohort 1 was 0.5 Gy per fraction every 2 weeks, totaling 6.5 Gy. Every two weeks, cyclophosphamide 200 mg/m2 was infused one day before radiation plus immunotherapy. cDNA synthesis used a TRAV/TRBV-specific primer set for both chains.

Stated time point: after trial treatment. The treatment denotes: LDRT plus nivolumab, ipilimumab, low-dose cyclophosphamide and aspirin (RACIN trial). Both a constant-region primer and a V-primer adapter served to amplify TCRs across roughly 20 PCR cycles. The isolated mRNA underwent amplification through in vitro transcription. Each CDR3 protein gets one entry after TCRdb re-called the reads with MiXCR. This repertoire shows 40,000 to 65,000 distinct CDR3 sequences, roughly a third found once; its top ten account for 8% to 9%. This CDR3 region has 14 residues. Trimming pared 0 bases from V and 4 bases from J, leaving 10 bases between. The germline gives CDR1 SGHRS, CDR2 YFSETQ.

The source was PBMCs, collected after low-dose radiotherapy plus immunotherapy. The sequence derives from a male donor with rectosigmoid adenocarcinoma. The J gene is TRBJ1-1, the V gene TRBV5-1; possible D gene TRBD1, 5 bases. CDR3 protein: CASSLVVGGTEAFF. CDR3 DNA: TGCGCCAGCAGCTTGGTCGTTGGGGGCACTGAAGCTTTCTTT.